This is a list of T cell receptor beta chains from one sample in a study of T cell repertoires in cytomegalovirus infection. TCRdb re-derived calls from the reads in MiXCR, one entry per CDR3 protein. This sample yields more than 250,000 distinct CDR3 sequences, of which roughly 15% are seen a single time; 8.5% to 10% belongs to the top ten. Material for sequencing was PBMCs. The receptors were sampled from a human donor in good health (CMV status not recorded). Some clones in this sample may be carry-over from other donors' samples. Both conserved end residues are part of each CDR3. A D gene is named only where the DNA matches it firmly. Some rows have no size entry. The others give once, few or many, or a class for an expanded clone.

>TRBV7-9|NA|NA|TRBJ2-2
TGTGCCAGCGGCCTTCAGACAGCGAACACCGGGGAGCTGTTTTTT
CASGLQTANTGELFF
>TRBV19|NA|NA|TRBJ1-5
TGTGCCAGTTTGGCCAGGAGCTTTTTTTATAGCAATCAGCCCCAGCATTTT
CASLARSFFYSNQPQHF
>TRBV6-5|NA|many|TRBJ1-1
TGTGCCAGCAGACCACCGGGGTACACTGAAGCTTTCTTT
CASRPPGYTEAFF
>TRBV20-1|NA|NA|TRBJ1-2
TGCAGTGCTAGAGATCTGGTCGGTGGCTACACCTTC
CSARDLVGGYTF
>TRBV2|TRBD1|few|TRBJ1-4
TGTGCCAGCAGGGACAGGGAAAAACTGTTTTTT
CASRDREKLFF
>TRBV29-1|TRBD1|NA|TRBJ1-2
TGCAGCGTTGTCGGAGACAGGGCGCATTACTCCTATGGCTACACCTTC
CSVVGDRAHYSYGYTF
>TRBV20-1|TRBD2|NA|TRBJ2-7
TGCAGTGCTAGAGCCTTTTCTAGCGGGACCTCCTACGAGCAGTACTTC
CSARAFSSGTSYEQYF
>TRBV28|TRBD2|few|TRBJ2-1
TGTGCCAGCAGGGTTAGCGGGAGTGGGGATGAGCAGTTCTTC
CASRVSGSGDEQFF
>TRBV7-2|TRBD1|many|TRBJ1-3
TGTGCCAGCAGCTCGCCGACAGGGCCTTACTCTGGAAACACCATATATTTT
CASSSPTGPYSGNTIYF
>TRBV7-9|NA|few|TRBJ2-7
TGTGCCAGCAGCTATCTCCAGGGTTATTCCTACGAGCAGTACTTC
CASSYLQGYSYEQYF
>TRBV7-2|TRBD1|many|TRBJ1-6
TGTGCCAGCAGCTCAGGACAGGATAATTCACCCCTCCACTTT
CASSSGQDNSPLHF
>TRBV6-5|NA|many|TRBJ1-2
TGTGCCAGCATTAGGACGGTTTCCGGGGGCTATGGCTACACCTTC
CASIRTVSGGYGYTF
>TRBV11-2|NA|many|TRBJ2-7
TGTGCCAGCAGCTTGAGGCAGACTCCTTACGAGCAGTACTTC
CASSLRQTPYEQYF
>TRBV7-9|TRBD2|few|TRBJ2-5
TGTGCCAGCAGCTCCGAGGAGACTAGCGGAGAGACCCAGTACTTC
CASSSEETSGETQYF
>TRBV20-1|TRBD2|NA|TRBJ2-7
TGCAGTGCTAGAGGTCGTGGAGGTTCGGGGGAGGGTTTCGAGCAGTACTTC
CSARGRGGSGEGFEQYF
>TRBV3-1|NA|many|TRBJ2-7
TGTGCCAGCAGCCAAGAAAGATACGGGCGGACAGCACCCTACGAGCAGTACTTC
CASSQERYGRTAPYEQYF
>TRBV20-1|TRBD1|NA|TRBJ1-6
TGCAGTGCCCAGGGGGAAGGGTATTCACCCCTCCACTTT
CSAQGEGYSPLHF
>TRBV7-8|NA|NA|TRBJ2-1
TGTGCCAGCAGCTTAGTAGAGGGGTCCGATGAGCAGTTCTTC
CASSLVEGSDEQFF
>TRBV7-2|NA|many|TRBJ2-7
TGTGCCAGCAGCTTAGGGGGCTCACAGCAGTACTTC
CASSLGGSQQYF
>TRBV7-9|TRBD1|NA|TRBJ2-7
TGTGCCAGCAGCTTAGCGGGGACAGGGAGCTACGAGCAGTACTTC
CASSLAGTGSYEQYF
>TRBV28|NA|NA|TRBJ2-3
TGTGCCAGCAGAGGAGCCGGGAGCACAGATACGCAGTATTTT
CASRGAGSTDTQYF
>TRBV15|NA|NA|TRBJ2-1
TGTGCCACCAGCAGAGATTGGGTGGCGGAGCAGTTCTTC
CATSRDWVAEQFF
>TRBV29-1|TRBD2|few|TRBJ2-7
TGCAGCGTTGAAGGGACTAGCGGCGAAAAATACTACGAGCAGTACTTC
CSVEGTSGEKYYEQYF
>TRBV6-1|NA|NA|TRBJ2-1
TGTGCCAGCAGGGGACTGCCCTACAATGAGCAGTTCTTC
CASRGLPYNEQFF
>TRBV7-2|NA|many|TRBJ2-3
TGTGCCAGCAGCCTCATCCTGGATACGCAGTATTTT
CASSLILDTQYF
>TRBV10-3|NA|NA|TRBJ1-1
TGTGCCATTAAACAGAACACTGAAGCTTTCTTT
CAIKQNTEAFF
>TRBV29-1|TRBD2|many|TRBJ2-2
TGCAGCGTTGGTGGGAGGACTAGCGGGAGTGTGGACACCGGGGAGCTGTTTTTT
CSVGGRTSGSVDTGELFF
>TRBV2|TRBD1|NA|TRBJ1-2
TGTGCCAGCAGTGAAGGGACAGGGGGACGCTATGGCTACACCTTC
CASSEGTGGRYGYTF
>TRBV20-1|NA|many|TRBJ2-4
TGCAGTGCTCTTCGGGACCCAGCCAAAAACATTCAGTACTTC
CSALRDPAKNIQYF
>TRBV7-8|TRBD2|many|TRBJ2-3
TGTGCCACCCCGGGGAGGGAAAAAGACACAGATACGCAGTATTTT
CATPGREKDTDTQYF
>TRBV15|NA|few|TRBJ2-7
TGTGCCACCAGCGCCCGACAGGATAATTCCTACGAGCAGTACTTC
CATSARQDNSYEQYF
>TRBV28|TRBD1|many|TRBJ1-2
TGTGCCAGCAGTCGATTACGGACAGGAGCTGGCTACACCTTC
CASSRLRTGAGYTF
>TRBV5-4|NA|NA|TRBJ2-5
TGTGCCAGCAGCTTTACAGGGATTGGGGAGACCCAGTACTTC
CASSFTGIGETQYF
>TRBV29-1|TRBD2|many|TRBJ2-1
TGCAGCGTGAAGCGGGGGGCGGACAATGAGCAGTTCTTC
CSVKRGADNEQFF
>TRBV7-2|TRBD2|many|TRBJ2-3
TGTGCCAGCACTTCTAGCGGGAGCACAGATACGCAGTATTTT
CASTSSGSTDTQYF
>TRBV7-3|NA|few|TRBJ1-1
TGTGCCAGCAGCGGGGGACCTGGCCTTGAAGCTTTCTTT
CASSGGPGLEAFF
>TRBV5-5|NA|NA|TRBJ2-5
TGTGCCAGCAGCCCCCGGGAGCTGGTTGAGACCCAGTACTTC
CASSPRELVETQYF
>TRBV6-6|NA|few|TRBJ2-3
TGTGCCAGCAGTTACGGTCCACGGCCAACAGATACGCAGTATTTT
CASSYGPRPTDTQYF
>TRBV28|TRBD1|few|TRBJ1-5
TGTGCCAGCAGTGTCGGGACAGTCAATCAGCCCCAGCATTTT
CASSVGTVNQPQHF
>TRBV24-1|NA|NA|TRBJ2-7
TGTGCCACCAGTGACCCAGGAGGACCCGGGGGAGAGCAGTACTTC
CATSDPGGPGGEQYF
>TRBV2|NA|many|TRBJ2-5
TGTGCCAGCAGTGAGTCTAGTACTCCAGAGACCCAGTACTTC
CASSESSTPETQYF
>TRBV28|NA|NA|TRBJ2-1
TGTGCCAGCACCCCTGTAAGCGGACAATACAATGAGCAGTTCTTC
CASTPVSGQYNEQFF
>TRBV6-6|NA|NA|TRBJ2-7
TGTGCCAGCACTGCAGGTGACCCCTCCTACGAGCAGTACTTC
CASTAGDPSYEQYF
>TRBV18|NA|many|TRBJ2-3
TGTGCCAGCTCACCAAAGGTACCTGGAACAGATACGCAGTATTTT
CASSPKVPGTDTQYF
>TRBV7-9|TRBD1|many|TRBJ1-1
TGTGCCAGCAGCCCGACAGGGGGGAAGGGAACTGAAGCTTTCTTT
CASSPTGGKGTEAFF
>TRBV7-2|NA|few|TRBJ2-7
TGTGCCAGCAGCTTACTCCAGGCGGGCGAGCAGTACTTC
CASSLLQAGEQYF
>TRBV20-1|TRBD2|NA|TRBJ2-5
TGCAGTGCTAGACACGGACTAGCGGGGGCGCGGGGAGAGACCCAGTACTTC
CSARHGLAGARGETQYF
>TRBV12-3/TRBV12-4|NA|NA|TRBJ1-6
TGTGCCAGCAGTTTAACCGGGACACCTAATTCACCCCTCCACTTT
CASSLTGTPNSPLHF
>TRBV2|NA|NA|TRBJ2-5
TGTGCCAGCAATTTGGACTTGATAGAAGAGACCCAGTACTTC
CASNLDLIEETQYF
>TRBV7-6|TRBD1|many|TRBJ1-4
TGTGCCAGCAGCTTAGGGACCGGGACAGCTCGACGGGAAAAACTGTTTTTT
CASSLGTGTARREKLFF
>TRBV10-3|NA|many|TRBJ1-2
TGTGCCATCTACGAGAACACAGGGATCTATGGCTACACCTTC
CAIYENTGIYGYTF
>TRBV18|TRBD2|NA|TRBJ2-1
TGTGCCAGCTCCCCCGGACTAGCGGGAGATGTTGAGCAGTTCTTC
CASSPGLAGDVEQFF
>TRBV11-2|TRBD1|few|TRBJ2-2
TGTGCCAGCAGATCGCCGGGACAGTCGACCGGGGAGCTGTTTTTT
CASRSPGQSTGELFF
>TRBV6-1|TRBD1|many|TRBJ2-5
TGTGCCAGCAGGCGCCGGGACAGGGGGGCCCCGTCAGTAGAGACCCAGTACTTC
CASRRRDRGAPSVETQYF
>TRBV11-3|NA|many|TRBJ2-4
TGTGCCAGCAGCGGGGTGGAAAACATTCAGTACTTC
CASSGVENIQYF
>TRBV25-1|NA|many|TRBJ1-2
TGTGCCAGCAGTGAATCGTTACAGGGTTTTGGCTACACCTTC
CASSESLQGFGYTF
>TRBV12-3/TRBV12-4|NA|few|TRBJ2-2
TGTGCCAGCAGTTTCTGGGGGGAAGGTACCGGGGAGCTGTTTTTT
CASSFWGEGTGELFF